The rows below give T cell receptor beta chains drawn from one sample of a study of T cell responses to AZD1222 COVID-19 vaccine. Produced via immunoSEQ multiplex PCR; TCRdb's table is partial and in-frame only. The sample has some 120,000 clones; more than 80% are singletons. Sequenced here: peripheral blood, sampled 28 days after the second AZD1222 dose. The receptors shown here come from an adult who received the AZD1222 COVID-19 vaccine. Both conserved end residues are part of each CDR3. A D gene is named only where the DNA matches it firmly. Not all rows give a size; the values are once, few, many and, for expanded clones, a class.

TGTGCCAGTTCGAGGGGCGGGGGGAACACAGATACGCAGTATTTT CASSRGGGNTDTQYF TRBJ2-3 NA TRBD2 TRBV3-1/TRBV3-2
TGTGCCAGCAGCGCCCACGAGGGGGCAACTAATGAAAAACTGTTTTTT CASSAHEGATNEKLFF TRBJ1-4 NA NA TRBV5-4
TGTGCCAGCAGTTACGGGACAGGTGGGGATTCACCCCTCCACTTT CASSYGTGGDSPLHF TRBJ1-6 NA TRBD1 TRBV6-2/TRBV6-3
TGTGCCAGCTCACCCGGACTAGCGGGGGGTCCTAGCTCCTACAATGAGCAGTTCTTC CASSPGLAGGPSSYNEQFF TRBJ2-1 NA TRBD2 TRBV18
TGTGCCAGCAGCCAAGAAGATCCCCTGGATGAGCAGTTCTTC CASSQEDPLDEQFF TRBJ2-1 NA NA TRBV4-2
TGTGCCACCAGTGATTTATTGAGGGCAGAGACTGAAGCTTTCTTT CATSDLLRAETEAFF TRBJ1-1 NA NA TRBV24-1
TGTGCCAGCAGTTTAGGCCGGGACGGGGTAGTGAGAGGCAATCAGCCCCAGCATTTT CASSLGRDGVVRGNQPQHF TRBJ1-5 NA NA TRBV28
TGTGCCAGCAGTCTACAACCGGGACCAAGCCCTGGAAACACCATATATTTT CASSLQPGPSPGNTIYF TRBJ1-3 once NA TRBV28
TGTGCCAGCAGCTTAGGGGGGGACAGAAGCTATAATTCACCCCTCCACTTT CASSLGGDRSYNSPLHF TRBJ1-6 NA TRBD1 TRBV11-2
TGTGCCAGCAACCCGACAGCCTCCTACGAGCAGTACTTC CASNPTASYEQYF TRBJ2-7 NA NA TRBV6-4
TGCGCCAGCAGCCAAAAAACCCGTAACACTGAAGCTTTCTTT CASSQKTRNTEAFF TRBJ1-1 NA NA TRBV4-3
TGTGCCAGCAGCTCCGCAGGGAACACTGAAGCTTTCTTT CASSSAGNTEAFF TRBJ1-1 NA NA TRBV7-3
TGTGCCAGCAGAAAACAGGGAGGCAGCAATCAGCCCCAGCATTTT CASRKQGGSNQPQHF TRBJ1-5 few NA TRBV6-5
TGTGCCAGCAGCCCCCTGGGGGAGCTCGGTTCACCCCTCCACTTT CASSPLGELGSPLHF TRBJ1-6 NA NA TRBV7-8
TGTGCCAGTAGTCGGGGACAGGGGGCCCTGTCCGGCCAGTACTTC CASSRGQGALSGQYF TRBJ2-5 once TRBD1 TRBV19
TGTGCCAGCAGAATACAGGACAGGGCAAATTCACCCCTCCACTTT CASRIQDRANSPLHF TRBJ1-6 NA TRBD1 TRBV6-5
TGTGCCAGCAGTAAACGGAGCCTTAATGAAAAACTGTTTTTT CASSKRSLNEKLFF TRBJ1-4 few NA TRBV6-5
TGTGCCAGCAGTCTACAGGGTTTAGCCTACGAGCAGTACTTC CASSLQGLAYEQYF TRBJ2-7 NA NA TRBV2
TGTGCCACGAGTGAAGCGGGGGGGAACACCGGGGAGCTGTTTTTT CATSEAGGNTGELFF TRBJ2-2 NA TRBD2 TRBV10-3
TGTGCCAGCAGCCCCCGGGACAGGGGCTATGGCTACACCTTC CASSPRDRGYGYTF TRBJ1-2 NA TRBD1 TRBV5-4
TGTGCCAGCAGCCAAGTTGGAGGGTCACCCCTCCACTTT CASSQVGGSPLHF TRBJ1-6 NA NA TRBV14
TGCAGCGTTGGGGTCAGGGGCGGCTACACCTTC CSVGVRGGYTF TRBJ1-2 NA NA TRBV29-1
TGTGCCAGCAGCGTAGGGGGGAGGATAAACACTGAAGCTTTCTTT CASSVGGRINTEAFF TRBJ1-1 NA NA TRBV9
TGTGCTAGTGGTTTCATTGGTTTGGGTGACAATGAGCAGTTCTTC CASGFIGLGDNEQFF TRBJ2-1 once NA TRBV12-5
TGTGCCAGCAGCGGAGGGATAGCGTACGAGCAGTACTTC CASSGGIAYEQYF TRBJ2-7 NA NA TRBV7-2
TGCGCCAGCAGTGAGTCCCCGACCCGCGATGAGCAGTTCTTC CASSESPTRDEQFF TRBJ2-1 NA NA TRBV10-1
TGTGCCAGCAGAAGGCGAGGGGTGACTAATGAAAAACTGTTTTTT CASRRRGVTNEKLFF TRBJ1-4 NA NA TRBV13
TGTGCCACCAGCAGAGTCGCTTTTTCTGGAAACACCATATATTTT CATSRVAFSGNTIYF TRBJ1-3 NA NA TRBV15
TGTGCCAGTAGTTTGACAGGAACAGGACAAAGGGACGGCTACACCTTC CASSLTGTGQRDGYTF TRBJ1-2 NA NA TRBV19
TGTGCCATCAGTGAGCGGGGAGAAACTGGAAACACCATATATTTT CAISERGETGNTIYF TRBJ1-3 once NA TRBV10-3
TGTGCCAGCAGCTCTCCGGACAGGGCCCCCCGCGATGAGCAGTTCTTC CASSSPDRAPRDEQFF TRBJ2-1 NA TRBD1 TRBV11-3
TGTGCCAGCAGTAACGGACGGGACTATGGCTACACCTTC CASSNGRDYGYTF TRBJ1-2 NA NA TRBV2
TGTGCCTGGAGAGATCCGGAGCGTGGCACCGGGGAGCTGTTTTTT CAWRDPERGTGELFF TRBJ2-2 NA NA TRBV30
TGTGCCAGCAGTGAAGTTCAGCCCCAGCATTTT CASSEVQPQHF TRBJ1-5 NA NA TRBV6-1
TGTGCCAGCAGCTTCTCCAGGGTTGTTGAAAAACTGTTTTTT CASSFSRVVEKLFF TRBJ1-4 once NA TRBV5-6
TGTGCCAGCAGTTCTACAGGCGTTGAAGCTTTCTTT CASSSTGVEAFF TRBJ1-1 NA NA TRBV12-3/TRBV12-4
TGTGCCAGCAGTTTTCCCTCGCTTGAGGAGCAGTACTTC CASSFPSLEEQYF TRBJ2-7 NA NA TRBV28
TGTGCCAGCAGCACGGACAGTTCACAAGAGACCCAGTACTTC CASSTDSSQETQYF TRBJ2-5 once NA TRBV7-2
TGTGCCAGCAGCTTAGCGGGACACCGCTCTGGAAACACCATATATTTT CASSLAGHRSGNTIYF TRBJ1-3 NA NA TRBV7-8
TGTGCCAGCAGTCCGCCCGACAGGGATGATCAGCCCCAGCATTTT CASSPPDRDDQPQHF TRBJ1-5 NA TRBD1 TRBV28
TGTGCCAGCAGCCCCCCCCTCACCAGCTCCTATAATTCACCCCTCCACTTT CASSPPLTSSYNSPLHF TRBJ1-6 few NA TRBV7-9
TGTGCCAGCCTCCTAGAATATGAGCAGTACTTC CASLLEYEQYF TRBJ2-7 NA NA TRBV6-5
TGTGCCAGCTCACCGCTTGAAGGGGGTAAGACTGAAGCTTTCTTT CASSPLEGGKTEAFF TRBJ1-1 NA NA TRBV18
TGCGCCAGCAGCGTTGTCAAGGTTGGGCAGCCCCAGCATTTT CASSVVKVGQPQHF TRBJ1-5 once NA TRBV5-1
TGTGCCAGCAGCCAGGCAGGAACAGATACGCAGTATTTT CASSQAGTDTQYF TRBJ2-3 NA NA TRBV4-2
TGTGCCAGCAGCGGGGGACAGGGTGGGATCACTGAAGCTTTCTTT CASSGGQGGITEAFF TRBJ1-1 NA TRBD1 TRBV9
TGTGCCAGCAGCCGGGACAGGGGGTATGAGCAGTACTTC CASSRDRGYEQYF TRBJ2-7 NA TRBD1 TRBV14
TGTGCCAGCAGCACCGGACTAGCGGGGGGGATTGCAGATACGCAGTATTTT CASSTGLAGGIADTQYF TRBJ2-3 NA TRBD2 TRBV7-2
TGTGCCAGTAGTAGGGACATCGGGCCCCAGCATTTT CASSRDIGPQHF TRBJ1-5 few NA TRBV19
TGTGCCAGAAGCTTGGCCGGGACGGGCAACACAGATACGCAGTATTTT CARSLAGTGNTDTQYF TRBJ2-3 NA NA TRBV5-3
TGCGCCAGCAGCCCCCAGGTTGGGGGGGCCTCGGACGAGCAGTACTTC CASSPQVGGASDEQYF TRBJ2-7 NA NA TRBV5-1
TGTGCCAGCAGCAAACGGACAGGGGGAGGTGGGGCCAACGTCCTGACTTTC CASSKRTGGGGANVLTF TRBJ2-6 NA TRBD1 TRBV7-9
TGCAGTGCTAGTGAGGGGAAGACTGAAGCTTTCTTT CSASEGKTEAFF TRBJ1-1 once NA TRBV20-1